A selection of T cell receptor beta chains follows, all from one sample in a study of blood T cell repertoires in COVID-19. Produced via immunoSEQ multiplex PCR; TCRdb's table is partial and in-frame only. The sample includes approximately 210,000 clones, around four fifths of them seen just once. Sequencing was performed on peripheral blood. These receptors came from a woman in her 70s with active or convalescent COVID-19. The CDR3 runs from the conserved cysteine through the conserved F or W. Rows give clone size only sometimes, using once, few, many, or a class for an expanded clone.

size,J,V,CDR3
-,TRBJ2-5,TRBV9,CASSPGTGVTETQYF
-,TRBJ2-7,TRBV28,CASSHETGGFEQYF
-,TRBJ1-5,TRBV4-2,CASRQGGDNQPQHF
-,TRBJ2-6,TRBV6-6,CASSPPGGAGANVLTF
once,TRBJ1-1,TRBV10-3,CASGQFHTEAFF
few,TRBJ2-5,TRBV5-8,CASTLGAFQETQYF
-,TRBJ1-1,TRBV7-9,CASRWGVNTEAFF
-,TRBJ1-1,TRBV12-3/TRBV12-4,CASSLGPNTEAFF
once,TRBJ2-7,TRBV2,CASGQGLAGVHEQYF
-,TRBJ1-4,TRBV10-1,CASRVPKGKPTNEKLFF
-,TRBJ2-3,TRBV18,CASSPGIGKRAADTQYF
-,TRBJ1-1,TRBV9,CASSEQTGGPVNTEAFF
-,TRBJ2-3,TRBV6-1,CASSEGWGGTTDTQYF
-,TRBJ2-5,TRBV25-1,CASNPATSGRRGETQYF
-,TRBJ2-3,TRBV27,CASSTLSGRSTDTQYF
-,TRBJ1-3,TRBV3-1/TRBV3-2,CASSQRGATGSGNTIYF
-,TRBJ2-7,TRBV5-4,CASSPGGSGIPYEQYF
-,TRBJ2-2,TRBV9,CASSVAGEVTGELFF
once,TRBJ1-6,TRBV25-1,CASSVSEGAFSPLHF
few,TRBJ2-2,TRBV28,CASSVQGPGELFF
-,TRBJ1-5,TRBV4-1,CASSQESGGSNQPQHF
-,TRBJ1-2,TRBV30,CAWSEGGDYGYTF
-,TRBJ2-7,TRBV18,CASSPRGTGYEQYF
-,TRBJ1-1,TRBV7-9,CASSRIQGWNTEAFF
-,TRBJ2-1,TRBV5-4,CASSPGGGYNEQFF
-,TRBJ1-6,TRBV6-1,CASSEALGEDSPLHF
-,TRBJ1-5,TRBV7-2,CASSLGIPRGHQPQHF
-,TRBJ1-2,TRBV6-1,CASSEAEAWGYTF
-,TRBJ2-5,TRBV28,CASSLWAGGRETQYF
-,TRBJ2-5,TRBV19,CASSMSFRETQYF
-,TRBJ2-5,TRBV2,CASSEEGGQQETQYF
-,TRBJ2-3,TRBV3-1/TRBV3-2,CASSQRSGTDTQYF
-,TRBJ2-2,TRBV5-1,CASSVTSGENTGELFF
-,TRBJ2-2,TRBV12-3/TRBV12-4,CASSRQGSGELFF
-,TRBJ1-6,TRBV7-9,CASSPSRGNNSPLHF
-,TRBJ2-5,TRBV9,CASSVVAEAGETQYF
-,TRBJ1-4,TRBV7-9,CASSSGQINEKLFF
-,TRBJ1-5,TRBV19,CASTGLRNQPQHF
-,TRBJ2-1,TRBV3-1/TRBV3-2,CASSHGTSSYNEQFF
-,TRBJ2-7,TRBV5-1,CASSYHPPRALTTPTSYEQYF
-,TRBJ2-1,TRBV15,CATSRDLGQSSYNEQFF
-,TRBJ1-2,TRBV27,CASRNPGQGRYGYTF
-,TRBJ1-2,TRBV7-9,CASSFSGALPYGYTF
once,TRBJ2-5,TRBV24-1,CATSLDSIQETQYF